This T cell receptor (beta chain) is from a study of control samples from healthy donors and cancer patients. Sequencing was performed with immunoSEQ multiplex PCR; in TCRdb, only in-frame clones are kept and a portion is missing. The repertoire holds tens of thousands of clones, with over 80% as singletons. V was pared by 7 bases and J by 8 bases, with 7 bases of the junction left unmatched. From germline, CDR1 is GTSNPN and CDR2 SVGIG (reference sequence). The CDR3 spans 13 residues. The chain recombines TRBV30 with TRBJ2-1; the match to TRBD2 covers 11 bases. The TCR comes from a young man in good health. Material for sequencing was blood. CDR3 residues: CAFSGGASYEQFF. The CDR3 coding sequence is TGTGCCTTTAGCGGGGGGGCTTCGTATGAGCAGTTCTTC.